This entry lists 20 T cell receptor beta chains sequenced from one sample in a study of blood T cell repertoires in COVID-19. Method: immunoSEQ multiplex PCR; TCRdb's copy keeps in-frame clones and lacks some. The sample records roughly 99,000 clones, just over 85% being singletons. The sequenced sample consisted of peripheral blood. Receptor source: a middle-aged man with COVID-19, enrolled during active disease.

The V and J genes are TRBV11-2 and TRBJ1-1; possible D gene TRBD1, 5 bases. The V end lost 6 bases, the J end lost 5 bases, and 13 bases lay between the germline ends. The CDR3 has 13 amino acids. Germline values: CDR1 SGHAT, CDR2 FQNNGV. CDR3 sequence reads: CASRSRVGTEAFF. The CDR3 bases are TGTGCCAGCAGAAGCAGGGTGGGGACTGAAGCTTTCTTT.

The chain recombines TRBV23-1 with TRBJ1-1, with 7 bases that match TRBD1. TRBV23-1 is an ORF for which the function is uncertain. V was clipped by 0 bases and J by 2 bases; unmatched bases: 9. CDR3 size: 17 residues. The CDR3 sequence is CASSQSGEQGVNTEAFF. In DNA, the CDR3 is TGCGCCAGCAGTCAATCGGGGGAGCAGGGGGTAAACACTGAAGCTTTCTTT.

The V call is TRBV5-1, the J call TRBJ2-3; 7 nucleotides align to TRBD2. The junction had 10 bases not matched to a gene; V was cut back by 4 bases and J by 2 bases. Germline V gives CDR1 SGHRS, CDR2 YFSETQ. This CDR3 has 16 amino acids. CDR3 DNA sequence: TGCGCCAGCAGCCAAGTAGGAGCGGGGCCCACAGATACGCAGTATTTT. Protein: CASSQVGAGPTDTQYF.

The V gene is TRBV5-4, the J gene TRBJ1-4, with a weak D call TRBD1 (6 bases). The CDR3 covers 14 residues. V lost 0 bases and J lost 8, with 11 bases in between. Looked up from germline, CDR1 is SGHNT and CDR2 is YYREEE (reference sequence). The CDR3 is CASSLAGVEEKLFF. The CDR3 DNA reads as TGTGCCAGCAGCTTGGCAGGGGTCGAGGAAAAACTGTTTTTT. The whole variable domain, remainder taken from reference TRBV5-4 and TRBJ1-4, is ETGVTQSPTHLIKTRGQQVTLRCSSQSGHNTVSWYQQALGQGPQFIFQYYREEENGRGNFPPRFSGLQFPNYSSELNVNALELDDSALYLCASSLAGVEEKLFFGSGTQLSVL.

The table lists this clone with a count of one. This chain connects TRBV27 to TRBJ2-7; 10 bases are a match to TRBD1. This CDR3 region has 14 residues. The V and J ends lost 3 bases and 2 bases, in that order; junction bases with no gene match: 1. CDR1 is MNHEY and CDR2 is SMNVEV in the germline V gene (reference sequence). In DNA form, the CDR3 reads TGTGCCAGCAGTTTGGGGACAGGGGCCTACGAGCAGTACTTC. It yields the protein CASSLGTGAYEQYF.

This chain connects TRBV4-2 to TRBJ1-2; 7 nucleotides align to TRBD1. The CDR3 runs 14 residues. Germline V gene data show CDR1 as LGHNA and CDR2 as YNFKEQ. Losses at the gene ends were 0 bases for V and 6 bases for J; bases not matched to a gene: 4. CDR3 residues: CASSQDWGTDGYTF. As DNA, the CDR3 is TGTGCCAGCAGCCAAGATTGGGGGACAGATGGCTACACCTTC.

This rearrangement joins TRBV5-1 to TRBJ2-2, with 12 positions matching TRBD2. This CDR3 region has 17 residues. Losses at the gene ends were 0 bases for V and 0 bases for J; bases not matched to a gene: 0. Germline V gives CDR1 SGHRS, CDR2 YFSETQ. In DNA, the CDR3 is TGCGCCAGCAGCTTGGGACTAGCGGGGGCGAACACCGGGGAGCTGTTTTTT. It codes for CASSLGLAGANTGELFF.

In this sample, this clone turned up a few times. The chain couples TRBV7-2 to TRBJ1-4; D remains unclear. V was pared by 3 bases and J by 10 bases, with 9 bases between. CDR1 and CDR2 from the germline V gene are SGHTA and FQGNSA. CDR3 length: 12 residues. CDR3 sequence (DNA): TGTGCCAGCAGCTTGACTGTTGGAAAACTGTTTTTT. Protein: CASSLTVGKLFF. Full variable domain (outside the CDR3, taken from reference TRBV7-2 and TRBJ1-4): GAGVSQSPSNKVTEKGKDVELRCDPISGHTALYWYRQSLGQGLEFLIYFQGNSAPDKSGLPSDRFSAERTGGSVSTLTIQRTQQEDSAVYLCASSLTVGKLFFGSGTQLSVL.

DNA of the CDR3: TGTGCCAGCAGCCGACTGTACACGGGCGAGCAGTACTTC. Translation: CASSRLYTGEQYF. This chain uses TRBV12-3 or TRBV12-4 with TRBJ2-7, with D hard to call. Deletions cut 6 bases from V and 6 bases from J, with 15 bases between. The CDR3 covers 13 residues.

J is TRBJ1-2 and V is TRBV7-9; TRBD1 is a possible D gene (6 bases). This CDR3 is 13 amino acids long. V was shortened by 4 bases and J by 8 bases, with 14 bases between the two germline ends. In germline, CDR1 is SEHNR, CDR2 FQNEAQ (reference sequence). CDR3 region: CASSSGHFWGYTF. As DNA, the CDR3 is TGTGCCAGCAGCTCGGGACACTTCTGGGGCTACACCTTC. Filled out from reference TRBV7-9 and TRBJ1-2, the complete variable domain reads DTGVSQNPRHKITKRGQNVTFRCDPISEHNRLYWYRQTLGQGPEFLTYFQNEAQLEKSRLLSDRFSAERPKGSFSTLEIQRTEQGDSAMYLCASSSGHFWGYTFGSGTRLTVV.

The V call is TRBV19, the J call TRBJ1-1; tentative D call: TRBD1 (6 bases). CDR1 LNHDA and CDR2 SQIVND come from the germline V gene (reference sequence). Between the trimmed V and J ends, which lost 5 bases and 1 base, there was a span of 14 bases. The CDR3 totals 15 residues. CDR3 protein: CASSSPGGGNTEAFF. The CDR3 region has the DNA TGTGCCAGTAGTTCCCCGGGGGGCGGGAACACTGAAGCTTTCTTT.

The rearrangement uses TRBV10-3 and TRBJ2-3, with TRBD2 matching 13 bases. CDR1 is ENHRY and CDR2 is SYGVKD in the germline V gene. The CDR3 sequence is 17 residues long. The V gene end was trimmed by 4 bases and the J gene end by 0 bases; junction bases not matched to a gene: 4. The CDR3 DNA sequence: TGTGCCATCAGTGGGACTAGCGGGGGCCTAAGCACAGATACGCAGTATTTT. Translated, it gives CAISGTSGGLSTDTQYF.

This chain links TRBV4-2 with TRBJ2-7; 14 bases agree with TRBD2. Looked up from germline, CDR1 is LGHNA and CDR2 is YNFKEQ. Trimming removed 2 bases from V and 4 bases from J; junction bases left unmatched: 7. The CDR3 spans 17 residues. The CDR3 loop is CASSQPKTSGGEYEQYF. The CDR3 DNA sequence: TGTGCCAGCAGCCAACCAAAGACTAGCGGGGGGGAGTACGAGCAGTACTTC.

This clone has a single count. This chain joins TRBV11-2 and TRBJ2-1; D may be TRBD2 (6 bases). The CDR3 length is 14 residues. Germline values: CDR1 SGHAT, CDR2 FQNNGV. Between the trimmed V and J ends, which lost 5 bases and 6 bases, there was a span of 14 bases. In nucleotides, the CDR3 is TGTGCCAGCAGCCGGGACTGGAAGGGCAATGAGCAGTTCTTC. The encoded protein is CASSRDWKGNEQFF.

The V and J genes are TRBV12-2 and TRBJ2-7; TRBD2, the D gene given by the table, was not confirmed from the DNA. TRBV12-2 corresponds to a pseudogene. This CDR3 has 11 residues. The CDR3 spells CASRLSYEQYF. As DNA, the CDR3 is TGTGCAAGTCGCTTGAGCTACGAGCAGTACTTC.

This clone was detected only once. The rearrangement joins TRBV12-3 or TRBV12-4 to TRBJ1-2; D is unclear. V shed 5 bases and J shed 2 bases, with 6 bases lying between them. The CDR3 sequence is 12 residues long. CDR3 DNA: TGTGCCAGCAGTCCTCTAAACTATGGCTACACCTTC. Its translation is CASSPLNYGYTF.

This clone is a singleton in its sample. The CDR3 DNA follows: TGTGCCATCAGACGGGACAGGAGTTCAGATACGCAGTATTTT. Its translation is CAIRRDRSSDTQYF. The chain joins TRBV10-3 to TRBJ2-3, with TRBD1 matching 8 bases. Germline lookup yields CDR1 ENHRY and CDR2 SYGVKD. The trim removed 6 bases at V and 4 bases at J, leaving 6 bases unmatched. CDR3 length equals 14 residues.

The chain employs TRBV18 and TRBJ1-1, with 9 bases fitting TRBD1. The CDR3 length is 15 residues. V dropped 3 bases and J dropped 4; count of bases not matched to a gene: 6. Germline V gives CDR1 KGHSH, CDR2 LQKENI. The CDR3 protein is CASSPGTGRVTEAFF. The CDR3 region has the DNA TGTGCCAGCTCACCGGGGACAGGGCGCGTCACTGAAGCTTTCTTT.

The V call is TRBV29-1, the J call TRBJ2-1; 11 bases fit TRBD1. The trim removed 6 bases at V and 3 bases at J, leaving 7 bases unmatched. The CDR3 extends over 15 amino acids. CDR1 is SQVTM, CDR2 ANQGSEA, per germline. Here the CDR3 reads CSVPPGQGVYNEQFF. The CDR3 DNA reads TGCAGCGTCCCCCCGGGACAGGGGGTCTACAATGAGCAGTTCTTC.

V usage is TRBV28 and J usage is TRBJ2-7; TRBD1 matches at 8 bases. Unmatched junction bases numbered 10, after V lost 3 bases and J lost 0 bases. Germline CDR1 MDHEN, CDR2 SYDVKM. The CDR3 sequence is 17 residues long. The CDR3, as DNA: TGTGCCAGCAGTTTGGCACGGGACAGGAGGATCTCCTACGAGCAGTACTTC. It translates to CASSLARDRRISYEQYF.